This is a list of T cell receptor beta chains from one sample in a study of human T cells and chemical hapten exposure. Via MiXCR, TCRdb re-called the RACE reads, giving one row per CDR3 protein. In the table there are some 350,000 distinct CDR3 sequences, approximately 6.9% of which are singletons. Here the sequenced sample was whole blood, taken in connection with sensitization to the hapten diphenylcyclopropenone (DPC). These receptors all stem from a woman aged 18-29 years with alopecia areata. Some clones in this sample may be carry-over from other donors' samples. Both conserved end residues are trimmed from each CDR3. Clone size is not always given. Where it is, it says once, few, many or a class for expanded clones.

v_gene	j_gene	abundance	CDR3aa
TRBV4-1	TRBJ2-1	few	ASSSGLDRVGEQF
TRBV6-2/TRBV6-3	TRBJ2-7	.	ASHSTRTASYEQY
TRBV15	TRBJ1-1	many	ATSRDQSPIEAF
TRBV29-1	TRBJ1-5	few	SVGDTNFGQPQH
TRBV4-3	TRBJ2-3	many	ASSQEIVDTQY
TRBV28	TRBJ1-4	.	ASSPRYFGRLMNREWF
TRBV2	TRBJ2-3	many	ASAGQGTDTQY
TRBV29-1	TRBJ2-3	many	SSSGGGGFTDTQY
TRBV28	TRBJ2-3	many	ASRQGGTDTQY
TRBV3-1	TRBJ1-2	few	ASSQGGPNLGYGYT
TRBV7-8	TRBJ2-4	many	ASSLDALADKNIQY
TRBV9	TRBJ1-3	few	ASSADSLGNTIY
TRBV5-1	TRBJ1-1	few	ASSSGGLTEAF
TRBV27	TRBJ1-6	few	ASRAGSDSPLH
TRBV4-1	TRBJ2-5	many	ASSLERQGNQETQY
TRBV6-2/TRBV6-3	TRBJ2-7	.	ASSGEAGRLEQY
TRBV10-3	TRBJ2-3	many	AISESGGSTDTQY
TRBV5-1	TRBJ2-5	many	ATQGGQGSVETQY
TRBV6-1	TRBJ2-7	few	ASSAPGQGYYEQY
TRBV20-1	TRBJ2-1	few	SARVMTGGYNEQF
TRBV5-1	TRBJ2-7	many	ASSSQPALEGNYEQY
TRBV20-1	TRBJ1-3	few	SARDRGPGNTIY
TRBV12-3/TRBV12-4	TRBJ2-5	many	ASSANSGGGETQY
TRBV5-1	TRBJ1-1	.	ASSLAIGASTEAF
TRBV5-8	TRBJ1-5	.	ASSFAGEGNQPQH
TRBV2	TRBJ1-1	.	ASTRGQGARNTEAF
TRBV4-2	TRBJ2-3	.	ASSLLAGSSQDTQY
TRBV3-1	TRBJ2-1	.	ASSQGSQGHNEQF
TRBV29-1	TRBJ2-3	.	SVDPGLAVYTQY
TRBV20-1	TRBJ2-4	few	SASPTSGAAQNIQY
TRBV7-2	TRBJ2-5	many	ASSFIPHPGGGAQETQY
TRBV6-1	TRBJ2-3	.	ASIEPPGAGISDTQY
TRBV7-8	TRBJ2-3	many	ASSPYRVAGGSYDTQY
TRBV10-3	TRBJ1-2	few	AISEREAGYT
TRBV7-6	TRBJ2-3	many	ASSFPADRFTDTQY
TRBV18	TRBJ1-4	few	ASSTSSVTNEKLF
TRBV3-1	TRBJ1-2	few	ASSHTADSYGYT
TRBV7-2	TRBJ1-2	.	ASSSPAGGNYGYT
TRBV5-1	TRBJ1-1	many	ASSPSGGTEAF
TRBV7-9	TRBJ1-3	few	ASSPDSSGNTIY
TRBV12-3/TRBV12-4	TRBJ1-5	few	ASSPGTGRYQPQH
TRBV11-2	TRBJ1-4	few	ASSGRQGDEKLF
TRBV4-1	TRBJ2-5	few	ASSQGSGGALKTQY
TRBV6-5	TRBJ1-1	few	ASSSGWNTEAF
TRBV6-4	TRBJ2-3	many	ASRQQPGGPDTQY
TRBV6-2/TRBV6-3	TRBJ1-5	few	ASSWAASNQPQH